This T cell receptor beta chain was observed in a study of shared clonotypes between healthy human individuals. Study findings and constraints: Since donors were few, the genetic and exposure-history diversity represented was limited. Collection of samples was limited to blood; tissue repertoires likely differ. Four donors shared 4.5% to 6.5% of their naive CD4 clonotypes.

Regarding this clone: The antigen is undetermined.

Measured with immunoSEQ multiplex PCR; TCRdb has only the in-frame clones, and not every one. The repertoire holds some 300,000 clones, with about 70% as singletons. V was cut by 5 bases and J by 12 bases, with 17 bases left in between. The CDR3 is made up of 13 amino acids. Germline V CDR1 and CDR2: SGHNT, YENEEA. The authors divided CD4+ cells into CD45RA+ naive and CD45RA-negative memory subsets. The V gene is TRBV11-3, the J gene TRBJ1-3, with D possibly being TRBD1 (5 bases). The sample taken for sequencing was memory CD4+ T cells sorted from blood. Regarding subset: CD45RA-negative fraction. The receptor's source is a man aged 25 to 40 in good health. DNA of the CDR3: TGTGCCAGCAGCCCTGGGACGGAGGGTGACATATATTTT. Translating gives CASSPGTEGDIYF.